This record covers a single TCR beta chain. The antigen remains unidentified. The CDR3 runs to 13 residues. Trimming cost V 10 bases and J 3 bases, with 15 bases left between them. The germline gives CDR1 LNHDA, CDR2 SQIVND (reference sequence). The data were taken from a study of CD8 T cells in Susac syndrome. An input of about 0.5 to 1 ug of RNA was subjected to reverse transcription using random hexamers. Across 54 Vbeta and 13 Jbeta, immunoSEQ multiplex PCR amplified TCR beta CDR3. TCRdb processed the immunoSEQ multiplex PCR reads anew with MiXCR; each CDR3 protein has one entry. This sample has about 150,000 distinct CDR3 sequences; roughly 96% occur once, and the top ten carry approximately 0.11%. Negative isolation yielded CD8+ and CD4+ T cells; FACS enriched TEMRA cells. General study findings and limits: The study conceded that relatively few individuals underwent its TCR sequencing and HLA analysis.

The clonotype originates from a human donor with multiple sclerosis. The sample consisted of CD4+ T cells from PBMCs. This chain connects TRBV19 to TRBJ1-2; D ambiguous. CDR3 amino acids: CATRRRGDYGYTF. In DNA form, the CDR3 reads TGTGCCACTAGGAGGAGAGGAGACTATGGCTACACCTTC.